What follows are 30 T cell receptor beta chains derived from one specimen sequenced in a study of CXCR3-negative and CXCR3-positive naive CD8 T cells (dated by TCRdb to between 2017 and 2020). On the study overall, not on this receptor specifically: Compared with CXCR3-negative naive cells, CXCR3-positive naive cells had TRB CDR3s with higher hydrophobicity (lower Kidera factor 4), lower energy, and higher strength and volume indices.

TCRdb names NextSeq 550 as the instrument used. The Human TCR Profiling Kit (MiLaboratory) was used to prepare UMI-labeled 5' RACE TRB cDNA libraries. Following reprocessing of the reads by TCRdb, the data hold one row per CDR3 protein sequence and no DNA is available. The data table for this sample lists some 130,000 distinct CDR3 sequences. Of the sample, around 0.62% is held by the ten largest clones. Antigens of these TCRs are unknown. The sequenced sample was naive CXCR3+ CD8+ T cells from blood. Reading the label with the study, this specimen's cell subset or site is: CD45RO-CCR7+CD27+CD95- naive CD8+ T cells expressing CXCR3 (TNR3+). The source is a human donor in good health. Some clones in this sample may be carry-over from other donors' samples.

The chain joins TRBV4-3 to TRBJ1-2; with no DNA, the TCRdb D assignment of TRBD1 cannot be verified. CDR1 is LGHNA, CDR2 YSLEER, per germline. CDR3 length: 18 amino acids. This chain's CDR3 is CASSQDGVATGINYGYTF.

CDR3 in amino acids: CSARDLSGTGELFF. The rearrangement joins TRBV20-1 to TRBJ2-2. Germline CDR1 is DFQATT and CDR2 is SNEGSKA (reference sequence). The CDR3 is made up of 14 amino acids.

The genes are TRBV5-5 and TRBJ2-7. The CDR3 is made up of 11 amino acids. Looked up from germline, CDR1 is SGHKS and CDR2 is YYEKEE (reference sequence). The CDR3 here is CASSYNYEQYF.

The genes are TRBV7-9 and TRBJ2-3. Germline V lookup: CDR1 SEHNR, CDR2 FQNEAQ (reference sequence). The CDR3 spans 17 residues. CDR3 loop: CASSLDASSAITDTQYF.

The chain carries TRBV21-1 and TRBJ2-2; TCRdb lists TRBD2, though no DNA is available to test this call. TRBV21-1 is a known pseudogene. The CDR3 runs to 17 residues. The CDR3 reads CASSRRLLAENTGELFF.

The rearrangement links TRBV28 to TRBJ2-7. CDR1 is MDHEN and CDR2 is SYDVKM in the germline V gene. The CDR3 is made up of 13 amino acids. CDR3 residues: CASSPRVFGEQYF.

V and J are TRBV20-1 and TRBJ2-7; TCRdb lists TRBD2, though no DNA is available to test this call. The CDR3 is 16 amino acids. The germline gives CDR1 DFQATT, CDR2 SNEGSKA (reference sequence). CDR3 amino acids: CSARAPGLAGAYEQYF.

The chain employs TRBV7-2 and TRBJ1-1; the D gene TCRdb calls, TRBD1, cannot be checked with no DNA. Germline CDR1 is SGHTA and CDR2 is FQGNSA. The CDR3 has 15 amino acids. The CDR3 protein is CASSPRVGQNTEAFF.

This chain connects TRBV20-1 to TRBJ2-5. The V gene's germline CDR1 is DFQATT and CDR2 SNEGSKA (reference sequence). The CDR3 consists of 15 residues. This chain's CDR3 is CSARDHWSVEETQYF.

The chain carries TRBV29-1 and TRBJ2-7. There are 11 residues in the CDR3. CDR1 is SQVTM and CDR2 is ANQGSEA in the germline V gene. CDR3: CSVEADYEQYF.

The rearrangement links TRBV13 to TRBJ2-1; TCRdb lists TRBD2, though no DNA is available to test this call. The CDR3 contains 15 residues. The germline V gene encodes CDR1 PRHDT and CDR2 FYEKMQ (reference sequence). CDR3 amino acids: CASSSPEERGSEQFF. The variable domain in full, completed from reference TRBV13 and TRBJ2-1, reads AAGVIQSPRHLIKEKRETATLKCYPIPRHDTVYWYQQGPGQDPQFLISFYEKMQSDKGSIPDRFSAQQFSDYHSELNMSSLELGDSALYFCASSSPEERGSEQFFGPGTRLTVL.

The V and J genes are TRBV24-1 and TRBJ2-1. Looked up from germline, CDR1 is KGHDR and CDR2 is SFDVKD. The CDR3 totals 13 residues. CDR3 sequence reads: CATSDLDYNEQFF.

The gene calls are TRBV28 and TRBJ2-2; the TCRdb call, TRBD1, lacks DNA for checking. Germline CDR1 MDHEN, CDR2 SYDVKM. The CDR3 totals 17 residues. The CDR3 region is CASMGSPTGLNTGELFF.

The V gene is TRBV6-6, the J gene TRBJ2-3; checking the TCRdb D call of TRBD1 is not possible without DNA. CDR3 length equals 19 residues. Germline V lookup: CDR1 MNHNY, CDR2 SVGAGI (reference sequence). This CDR3 reads CASSYPQLPPDSFTDTQYF.

J is TRBJ1-2 and V is TRBV29-1. The length of the CDR3 is 13 residues. Germline loops: CDR1 SQVTM, CDR2 ANQGSEA. The CDR3 sequence: CSVRWVGGYGYTF. The complete variable domain, with remaining parts taken from reference TRBV29-1 and TRBJ1-2, reads SAVISQKPSRDICQRGTSLTIQCQVDSQVTMMFWYRQQPGQSLTLIATANQGSEATYESGFVIDKFPISRPNLTFSTLTVSNMSPEDSSIYLCSVRWVGGYGYTFGSGTRLTVV.

This chain joins TRBV5-1 and TRBJ2-7; the TRBD2 assignment by TCRdb is unverifiable without DNA. Germline CDR1 is SGHRS and CDR2 is YFSETQ. The CDR3 runs 14 residues. The CDR3 sequence: CASSLGGVYYEQYF.

This rearrangement joins TRBV29-1 to TRBJ2-7; the D gene TCRdb calls, TRBD2, cannot be checked with no DNA. This CDR3 has 13 amino acids. Germline CDR1 reads SQVTM; CDR2 reads ANQGSEA. CDR3 in amino acids: CSAGTSGSYEQYF.

The chain recombines TRBV6-6 with TRBJ2-3; TCRdb picks TRBD1, but there is no DNA to check that call. This CDR3 spans 14 amino acids. Germline V gene data show CDR1 as MNHNY and CDR2 as SVGAGI (reference sequence). CDR3 region: CASSDGGRTDTQYF.

V is TRBV28 and J is TRBJ1-1; absent DNA, TCRdb's TRBD1 call cannot be checked. CDR3 length equals 15 residues. The germline V gene has CDR1 MDHEN and CDR2 SYDVKM. Here the CDR3 reads CASSFPRTGRTEAFF.

The chain employs TRBV29-1 and TRBJ1-2; TCRdb returns TRBD1, unconfirmable since there is no DNA. This CDR3 has 13 amino acids. Germline V gene lookup returns CDR1 SQVTM and CDR2 ANQGSEA. The CDR3: CSVKWGAANGYTF.

The chain has TRBV29-1 and TRBJ2-7; the TCRdb call, TRBD2, lacks DNA for checking. CDR1 is SQVTM and CDR2 is ANQGSEA in the germline V gene. The CDR3 is 11 amino acids. The CDR3 spells CSVDVEGEQYF.

The chain has TRBV29-1 and TRBJ2-5; TCRdb proposes TRBD1, but this gene call is untestable without DNA. The CDR3 loop spans 14 amino acids. Germline CDR1 is SQVTM and CDR2 is ANQGSEA. This chain's CDR3 is CSVDRGRGRETQYF.

The chain couples TRBV25-1 to TRBJ1-1. The germline gives CDR1 MGHDK, CDR2 SYGVNS. This CDR3 has 12 residues. CDR3 loop: CASQQMNTEAFF.

V and J are TRBV29-1 and TRBJ2-2. Germline assignment: CDR1 SQVTM and CDR2 ANQGSEA. The CDR3 is 12 residues long. CDR3 in amino acids: CSAHKESGELFF.

The chain uses TRBV5-1 and TRBJ1-2; TCRdb calls TRBD1, which cannot be checked without DNA. CDR1 and CDR2 (germline): SGHRS, YFSETQ. The CDR3 sequence is 16 residues long. This CDR3 is CASSQRSDDREYGYTF.

The chain employs TRBV10-3 and TRBJ2-5. This CDR3 has 14 residues. Per the germline V gene, CDR1 is ENHRY and CDR2 is SYGVKD. This chain's CDR3 is CAISERLASETQYF.

This chain uses TRBV9 with TRBJ2-1; TCRdb reports TRBD2, a call that lacks DNA to check it against. Germline lookup yields CDR1 SGDLS and CDR2 YYNGEE. The CDR3 extends over 16 amino acids. CDR3 protein: CASSVALAGGESEQFF.

The V call is TRBV10-3, the J call TRBJ1-2. Germline values: CDR1 ENHRY, CDR2 SYGVKD. The CDR3 extends over 14 amino acids. The CDR3 sequence: CAISEGREDYGYTF.

The chain carries TRBV7-9 and TRBJ1-6; TCRdb reports TRBD1, a call that lacks DNA to check it against. The CDR3 consists of 12 residues. Germline CDR1 and CDR2: SEHNR and FQNEAQ (reference sequence). CDR3 amino acids: CASSPPTEPLHF.

This rearrangement joins TRBV6-1 to TRBJ2-7; TCRdb reports TRBD2, a call that lacks DNA to check it against. CDR1 and CDR2 (germline): MNHNS, SASEGT. This CDR3 is 17 amino acids long. CDR3 in amino acids: CASSEALSLAGIYEQYF.